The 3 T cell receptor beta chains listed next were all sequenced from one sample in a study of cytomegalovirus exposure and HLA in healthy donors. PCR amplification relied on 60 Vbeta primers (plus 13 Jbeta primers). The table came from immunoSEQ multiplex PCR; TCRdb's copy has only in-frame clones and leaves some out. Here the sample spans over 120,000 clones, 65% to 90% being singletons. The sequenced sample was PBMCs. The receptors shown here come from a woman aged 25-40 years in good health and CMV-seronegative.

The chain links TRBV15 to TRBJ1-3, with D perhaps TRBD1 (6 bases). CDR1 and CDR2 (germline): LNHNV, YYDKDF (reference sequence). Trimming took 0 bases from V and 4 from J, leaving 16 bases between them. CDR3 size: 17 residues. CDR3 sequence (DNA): TGTGCCACCAGCAGAGAGAACCCGGGACACGGCGGAAACACCATATATTTT. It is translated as CATSRENPGHGGNTIYF.

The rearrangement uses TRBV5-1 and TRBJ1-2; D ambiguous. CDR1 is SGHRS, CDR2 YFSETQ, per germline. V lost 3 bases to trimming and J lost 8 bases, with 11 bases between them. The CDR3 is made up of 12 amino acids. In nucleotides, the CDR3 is TGCGCCAGCAGCTCTAACGCGGAGGGCTACACCTTC. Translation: CASSSNAEGYTF. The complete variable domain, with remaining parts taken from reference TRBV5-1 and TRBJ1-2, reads KAGVTQTPRYLIKTRGQQVTLSCSPISGHRSVSWYQQTPGQGLQFLFEYFSETQRNKGNFPGRFSGRQFSNSRSEMNVSTLELGDSALYLCASSSNAEGYTFGSGTRLTVV.

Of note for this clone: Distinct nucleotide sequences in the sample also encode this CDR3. CDR3 region: CAWSVGGDGNTIYF. The DNA of the CDR3 is TGTGCCTGGAGTGTAGGGGGGGATGGAAACACCATATATTTT. The V and J genes are TRBV30 and TRBJ1-3; D may be TRBD1 (6 bases). The germline V gene has CDR1 GTSNPN and CDR2 SVGIG (reference sequence). The CDR3 extends over 14 amino acids. V lost 0 bases and J lost 3, with 9 bases in between.